The clone carrying this T cell receptor beta chain was counted only a few times. Antigen unknown. From germline, CDR1 is MNHNS and CDR2 SASEGT. This CDR3 has 20 residues. V gave up 4 bases and J gave up 0 bases; unmatched junction bases: 12. Sequenced by immunoSEQ multiplex PCR; TCRdb stores in-frame clones only, minus some. This sample has about 1 million clones; around 76% occur once, and the top ten carry less than 1.5%. The source of the sample is a study of shared clonotypes between healthy human individuals. Regarding the study as a whole: An expected dependence of interdonor clonotype sharing on sequencing depth was noted.

The CD4+ fraction was divided into a CD45RA+ naive subset and a CD45RA-negative memory subset. V and J are TRBV6-1 and TRBJ1-4; 12 nucleotides agree with TRBD1. Sequencing was carried out using memory CD4+ T cells sorted from blood. The subset is: CD45RA-negative fraction. The TCR comes from a man in his late teens or twenties in good health. In DNA, the CDR3 is TGTGCCAGCAGTGCCGTAGGGACAGGGGGCCTTGGAACAACTAATGAAAAACTGTTTTTT. Its protein is CASSAVGTGGLGTTNEKLFF.